These T cell receptor beta chains were read from a single sample in a study of shared clonotypes between healthy human individuals. This table comes from immunoSEQ multiplex PCR, and its TCRdb copy is limited to in-frame clones, with some not included. This sample carries around 940,000 clones, more than 75% of them seen once, and the ten largest clones take roughly 1.5%. The sample was memory CD4+ T cells sorted from blood. Receptor source: a man between 18 and 29 years old in good health. CDR3s include the opening cysteine and the closing phenylalanine or tryptophan. Fields, in order: clone size, D gene, V gene, J gene, CDR3 length, CDR3 protein, CDR3 DNA. D genes are given only for firm matches. Some rows have no size entry. The others give once, few or many, or a class for an expanded clone.

clone_size: NA
d_call: NA
v_call: TRBV6-1
j_call: TRBJ1-2
cdr3_length: 17
cdr3_aa: CASSETWPVPMHDGYTF
cdr3_nt: TGTGCCAGCAGTGAAACCTGGCCGGTGCCCATGCACGATGGCTACACCTTC

clone_size: few
d_call: NA
v_call: TRBV4-3
j_call: TRBJ2-5
cdr3_length: 16
cdr3_aa: CASSQGAAGSKETQYF
cdr3_nt: TGCGCCAGCAGCCAAGGAGCAGCGGGCAGTAAAGAGACCCAGTACTTC

clone_size: NA
d_call: TRBD1
v_call: TRBV10-3
j_call: TRBJ2-5
cdr3_length: 18
cdr3_aa: CAISESRGTGGSVKTQYF
cdr3_nt: TGTGCCATCAGTGAGTCGAGAGGGACAGGGGGCAGTGTCAAGACCCAGTACTTC

clone_size: NA
d_call: NA
v_call: TRBV5-4
j_call: TRBJ2-2
cdr3_length: 17
cdr3_aa: CASSATGTGSLTGELFF
cdr3_nt: TGTGCCAGCAGCGCGACCGGGACGGGGTCGTTGACCGGGGAGCTGTTTTTT

clone_size: many
d_call: NA
v_call: TRBV7-2
j_call: TRBJ2-1
cdr3_length: 15
cdr3_aa: CASSLRQDLHNEQFF
cdr3_nt: TGTGCCAGCAGCCTGCGGCAGGACCTCCACAATGAGCAGTTCTTC

clone_size: NA
d_call: TRBD1
v_call: TRBV28
j_call: TRBJ2-3
cdr3_length: 13
cdr3_aa: CASGRGQVEWQYF
cdr3_nt: TGTGCCAGCGGACGAGGACAGGTGGAGTGGCAGTATTTT

clone_size: NA
d_call: TRBD1
v_call: TRBV28
j_call: TRBJ2-6
cdr3_length: 16
cdr3_aa: CASRDRGPSGANVLTF
cdr3_nt: TGTGCCAGCAGGGACAGGGGGCCCTCTGGGGCCAACGTCCTGACTTTC

clone_size: once
d_call: NA
v_call: TRBV20-1
j_call: TRBJ1-1
cdr3_length: 10
cdr3_aa: CSAIQGGAFF
cdr3_nt: TGCAGTGCTATCCAGGGAGGGGCTTTCTTT

clone_size: once
d_call: NA
v_call: TRBV5-4
j_call: TRBJ2-1
cdr3_length: 14
cdr3_aa: CASSDGTVYNEQFF
cdr3_nt: TGTGCCAGCAGCGACGGGACTGTCTACAATGAGCAGTTCTTC

clone_size: few
d_call: NA
v_call: TRBV7-8
j_call: TRBJ1-2
cdr3_length: 21
cdr3_aa: CASSLAVLKPLLNVRDYGYTF
cdr3_nt: TGTGCCAGCAGCTTAGCAGTTCTTAAACCCCTCTTAAATGTCAGGGACTATGGCTACACCTTC

clone_size: NA
d_call: NA
v_call: TRBV2
j_call: TRBJ1-2
cdr3_length: 12
cdr3_aa: CASADRYYGYTF
cdr3_nt: TGTGCCAGTGCCGACAGGTACTATGGCTACACCTTC

clone_size: NA
d_call: NA
v_call: TRBV5-1
j_call: TRBJ1-1
cdr3_length: 16
cdr3_aa: CASRFPLMGAWTEAFF
cdr3_nt: TGCGCCAGCCGGTTCCCATTAATGGGGGCGTGGACTGAAGCTTTCTTT

clone_size: NA
d_call: NA
v_call: TRBV7-2
j_call: TRBJ1-5
cdr3_length: 13
cdr3_aa: CASSQASNQPQHF
cdr3_nt: TGCGCCAGCAGCCAAGCCTCCAATCAGCCCCAGCATTTT

clone_size: NA
d_call: NA
v_call: TRBV5-4
j_call: TRBJ1-6
cdr3_length: 16
cdr3_aa: CASSLGRGGNNSPLHF
cdr3_nt: TGTGCCAGCAGCTTGGGGAGGGGGGGAAATAATTCACCCCTCCACTTT

clone_size: NA
d_call: NA
v_call: TRBV10-1
j_call: TRBJ2-5
cdr3_length: 13
cdr3_aa: CASRKGPQETQYF
cdr3_nt: TGCGCCAGCAGAAAGGGACCACAAGAGACCCAGTACTTC

clone_size: NA
d_call: NA
v_call: TRBV6-5
j_call: TRBJ2-5
cdr3_length: 13
cdr3_aa: CASSGTGQETQYF
cdr3_nt: TGTGCCAGCAGTGGAACAGGGCAAGAGACCCAGTACTTC

clone_size: NA
d_call: NA
v_call: TRBV19
j_call: TRBJ1-2
cdr3_length: 16
cdr3_aa: CASSLAGPDPNYGYTF
cdr3_nt: TGTGCCAGTAGCCTCGCGGGTCCCGATCCTAACTATGGCTACACCTTC

clone_size: NA
d_call: TRBD1
v_call: TRBV19
j_call: TRBJ1-1
cdr3_length: 16
cdr3_aa: CATNGGGQVVNTEAFF
cdr3_nt: TGTGCCACCAACGGGGGGGGACAGGTGGTGAACACTGAAGCTTTCTTT

clone_size: NA
d_call: TRBD2
v_call: TRBV30
j_call: TRBJ2-5
cdr3_length: 15
cdr3_aa: CAWGTGGALQETQYF
cdr3_nt: TGTGCCTGGGGGACCGGGGGGGCCCTCCAAGAGACCCAGTACTTC

clone_size: NA
d_call: NA
v_call: TRBV4-2
j_call: TRBJ2-3
cdr3_length: 16
cdr3_aa: CASSQSPFSRTDTQYF
cdr3_nt: TGTGCCAGCAGCCAAAGTCCGTTCAGCCGCACAGATACGCAGTATTTT

clone_size: NA
d_call: NA
v_call: TRBV4-1
j_call: TRBJ1-6
cdr3_length: 16
cdr3_aa: CASSQDEGNFNSPLHF
cdr3_nt: TGCGCCAGCAGCCAAGACGAGGGGAACTTTAATTCACCCCTCCACTTT

clone_size: few
d_call: TRBD2
v_call: TRBV2
j_call: TRBJ2-2
cdr3_length: 14
cdr3_aa: CATSGETYTGELFF
cdr3_nt: TGTGCCACTAGCGGGGAAACGTACACCGGGGAGCTGTTTTTT

clone_size: NA
d_call: NA
v_call: TRBV9
j_call: TRBJ1-5
cdr3_length: 14
cdr3_aa: CASSVAGDGQPQHF
cdr3_nt: TGTGCCAGCAGCGTAGCCGGAGACGGGCAGCCCCAGCATTTT

clone_size: few
d_call: NA
v_call: TRBV5-4
j_call: TRBJ2-1
cdr3_length: 14
cdr3_aa: CASSLTTGNHEQFF
cdr3_nt: TGTGCCAGCAGCTTGACTACCGGAAATCATGAGCAGTTCTTC

clone_size: NA
d_call: TRBD1
v_call: TRBV29-1
j_call: TRBJ1-1
cdr3_length: 13
cdr3_aa: CSVVGQGGAEAFF
cdr3_nt: TGCAGCGTTGTAGGGCAGGGGGGCGCTGAAGCTTTCTTT

clone_size: NA
d_call: TRBD1
v_call: TRBV5-6
j_call: TRBJ2-6
cdr3_length: 18
cdr3_aa: CASRPAGTGSSGANVLTF
cdr3_nt: TGTGCCAGCAGACCAGCCGGGACAGGAAGCTCTGGGGCCAACGTCCTGACTTTC

clone_size: once
d_call: NA
v_call: TRBV5-8
j_call: TRBJ2-2
cdr3_length: 12
cdr3_aa: CASSSPRGELFF
cdr3_nt: TGTGCCAGCAGCTCCCCAAGAGGGGAGCTGTTTTTT

clone_size: NA
d_call: NA
v_call: TRBV27
j_call: TRBJ2-1
cdr3_length: 15
cdr3_aa: CASSSRHDAYNEQFF
cdr3_nt: TGTGCCAGCAGTTCACGTCATGACGCCTACAATGAGCAGTTCTTC

clone_size: NA
d_call: TRBD1
v_call: TRBV7-2
j_call: TRBJ2-7
cdr3_length: 13
cdr3_aa: CASSQGQVGEQYF
cdr3_nt: TGTGCCAGCAGCCAGGGACAGGTGGGCGAGCAGTACTTC

clone_size: few
d_call: NA
v_call: TRBV6-6
j_call: TRBJ1-1
cdr3_length: 15
cdr3_aa: CASSSPDRSETEAFF
cdr3_nt: TGTGCCAGCAGTTCCCCTGACAGATCCGAAACTGAAGCTTTCTTT

clone_size: NA
d_call: NA
v_call: TRBV6-5
j_call: TRBJ1-6
cdr3_length: 15
cdr3_aa: CASSTLTGGNSPLHF
cdr3_nt: TGTGCCAGCAGTACCTTAACAGGTGGAAATTCACCCCTCCACTTT

clone_size: NA
d_call: TRBD1
v_call: TRBV10-2
j_call: TRBJ2-2
cdr3_length: 14
cdr3_aa: CAIQGALGTGELFF
cdr3_nt: TGCGCCATACAGGGGGCCCTAGGCACCGGGGAGCTGTTTTTT

clone_size: NA
d_call: NA
v_call: TRBV5-1
j_call: TRBJ2-5
cdr3_length: 13
cdr3_aa: CASSSLAGETQYF
cdr3_nt: TGCGCCAGCAGCTCCTTAGCTGGGGAGACCCAGTACTTC

clone_size: NA
d_call: NA
v_call: TRBV7-9
j_call: TRBJ2-7
cdr3_length: 14
cdr3_aa: CASSIRATSYEQYF
cdr3_nt: TGTGCCAGCAGCATCCGGGCCACCTCCTACGAGCAGTACTTC

clone_size: few
d_call: NA
v_call: TRBV7-2
j_call: TRBJ2-3
cdr3_length: 12
cdr3_aa: CASSFVADTQYF
cdr3_nt: TGTGCCAGCAGCTTTGTAGCAGATACGCAGTATTTT

clone_size: NA
d_call: NA
v_call: TRBV12-5
j_call: TRBJ2-1
cdr3_length: 15
cdr3_aa: CASGLIQGSHNEQFF
cdr3_nt: TGTGCTAGTGGTTTGATCCAGGGTTCCCACAATGAGCAGTTCTTC

clone_size: NA
d_call: NA
v_call: TRBV7-2
j_call: TRBJ1-2
cdr3_length: 15
cdr3_aa: CASSSSQLLLYGYTF
cdr3_nt: TGTGCCAGCAGCTCCTCACAGCTGTTACTCTATGGCTACACCTTC

clone_size: NA
d_call: TRBD1
v_call: TRBV7-2
j_call: TRBJ2-7
cdr3_length: 14
cdr3_aa: CASSSGQGAFEQYF
cdr3_nt: TGTGCCAGCAGCTCGGGACAGGGGGCCTTCGAGCAGTACTTC

clone_size: NA
d_call: NA
v_call: TRBV28
j_call: TRBJ1-5
cdr3_length: 13
cdr3_aa: CASTPDRNQPQHF
cdr3_nt: TGTGCCAGCACCCCGGACAGAAATCAGCCCCAGCATTTT

clone_size: NA
d_call: TRBD2
v_call: TRBV5-1
j_call: TRBJ2-1
cdr3_length: 16
cdr3_aa: CASSLETSGRASEQFF
cdr3_nt: TGCGCCAGCAGCTTGGAAACTAGCGGGAGGGCGAGTGAGCAGTTCTTC

clone_size: NA
d_call: NA
v_call: TRBV18
j_call: TRBJ1-4
cdr3_length: 14
cdr3_aa: CASSPQAGNEKLFF
cdr3_nt: TGTGCCAGCTCACCACAGGCGGGTAATGAAAAACTGTTTTTT

clone_size: NA
d_call: NA
v_call: TRBV7-9
j_call: TRBJ2-5
cdr3_length: 14
cdr3_aa: CASSLGTGGETQYF
cdr3_nt: TGTGCCAGCAGCTTAGGGACAGGAGGGGAGACCCAGTACTTC

clone_size: NA
d_call: TRBD2
v_call: TRBV7-2
j_call: TRBJ2-3
cdr3_length: 16
cdr3_aa: CASSSVAGNEADTQYF
cdr3_nt: TGTGCCAGCAGCTCGGTAGCGGGAAATGAGGCAGATACGCAGTATTTT

clone_size: few
d_call: NA
v_call: TRBV5-1
j_call: TRBJ1-1
cdr3_length: 13
cdr3_aa: CASSLEVNTEAFF
cdr3_nt: TGCGCCAGCAGCTTGGAAGTGAACACTGAAGCTTTCTTT

clone_size: once
d_call: NA
v_call: TRBV30
j_call: TRBJ1-2
cdr3_length: 14
cdr3_aa: CAWSVPGPNYGYTF
cdr3_nt: TGTGCCTGGAGTGTACCGGGGCCAAACTATGGCTACACCTTC

clone_size: NA
d_call: NA
v_call: TRBV25-1
j_call: TRBJ2-7
cdr3_length: 14
cdr3_aa: CASSDAGSSYEQYF
cdr3_nt: TGTGCCAGCAGTGACGCGGGGAGCTCCTACGAGCAGTACTTC

clone_size: NA
d_call: NA
v_call: TRBV25-1
j_call: TRBJ1-2
cdr3_length: 14
cdr3_aa: CASSEQYGGSGYTF
cdr3_nt: TGTGCCAGCAGCGAGCAATATGGGGGTAGTGGCTACACCTTC

clone_size: NA
d_call: NA
v_call: TRBV19
j_call: TRBJ1-1
cdr3_length: 11
cdr3_aa: CASIGRKEAFF
cdr3_nt: TGTGCCAGTATTGGACGGAAAGAAGCTTTCTTT

clone_size: few
d_call: NA
v_call: TRBV2
j_call: TRBJ1-2
cdr3_length: 15
cdr3_aa: CASSEALTGSYGYTF
cdr3_nt: TGTGCCAGCAGTGAAGCGCTTACAGGATCCTATGGCTACACCTTC

clone_size: NA
d_call: NA
v_call: TRBV5-1
j_call: TRBJ1-2
cdr3_length: 17
cdr3_aa: CASSRTAPATPNYGYTF
cdr3_nt: TGCGCCAGCAGCCGGACAGCTCCCGCTACCCCAAACTATGGCTACACCTTC

clone_size: NA
d_call: NA
v_call: TRBV6-5
j_call: TRBJ1-5
cdr3_length: 13
cdr3_aa: CASKPAFDQPQHF
cdr3_nt: TGTGCCAGCAAACCGGCCTTCGATCAGCCCCAGCATTTT

clone_size: NA
d_call: TRBD1
v_call: TRBV29-1
j_call: TRBJ2-5
cdr3_length: 12
cdr3_aa: CSVGQGQETQYF
cdr3_nt: TGCAGCGTTGGACAGGGCCAAGAGACCCAGTACTTC

clone_size: NA
d_call: NA
v_call: TRBV6-5
j_call: TRBJ1-2
cdr3_length: 13
cdr3_aa: CASSYIGGYGYTF
cdr3_nt: TGTGCCAGCAGTTACATCGGGGGATATGGCTACACCTTC

clone_size: NA
d_call: NA
v_call: TRBV28
j_call: TRBJ1-1
cdr3_length: 13
cdr3_aa: CATLGGANTEAFF
cdr3_nt: TGTGCCACCTTGGGGGGGGCGAACACTGAAGCTTTCTTT

clone_size: few
d_call: NA
v_call: TRBV27
j_call: TRBJ2-3
cdr3_length: 15
cdr3_aa: CASSRLGGSTDTQYF
cdr3_nt: TGTGCCAGCAGCCGCCTAGGCGGTAGCACAGATACGCAGTATTTT

clone_size: NA
d_call: NA
v_call: TRBV6-4
j_call: TRBJ2-1
cdr3_length: 12
cdr3_aa: CASSGGYNEQFF
cdr3_nt: TGTGCCAGCAGTGGAGGCTACAATGAGCAGTTCTTC

clone_size: few
d_call: NA
v_call: TRBV5-1
j_call: TRBJ2-6
cdr3_length: 16
cdr3_aa: CASSLGGVSGANVLTF
cdr3_nt: TGCGCCAGCAGCCTGGGCGGGGTGTCTGGGGCCAACGTCCTGACTTTC

clone_size: NA
d_call: NA
v_call: TRBV19
j_call: TRBJ2-2
cdr3_length: 16
cdr3_aa: CATTKISEPWTGELFF
cdr3_nt: TGTGCCACCACAAAGATAAGTGAGCCTTGGACCGGGGAGCTGTTTTTT

clone_size: NA
d_call: NA
v_call: TRBV10-2
j_call: TRBJ1-5
cdr3_length: 19
cdr3_aa: CASGNFTWGSGRSNQPQHF
cdr3_nt: TGCGCCAGCGGTAATTTTACTTGGGGGAGTGGTCGTTCCAATCAGCCCCAGCATTTT